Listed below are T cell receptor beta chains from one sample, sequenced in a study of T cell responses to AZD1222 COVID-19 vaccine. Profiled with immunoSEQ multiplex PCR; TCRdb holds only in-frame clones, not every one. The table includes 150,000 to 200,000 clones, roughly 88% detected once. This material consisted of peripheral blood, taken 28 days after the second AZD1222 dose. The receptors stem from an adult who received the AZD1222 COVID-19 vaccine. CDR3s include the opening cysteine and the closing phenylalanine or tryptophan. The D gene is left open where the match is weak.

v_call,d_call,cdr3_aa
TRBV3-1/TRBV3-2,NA,CASSLPGGELFF
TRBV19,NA,CASSTSGHPDNGYTF
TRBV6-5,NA,CASSYRASYNEQFF
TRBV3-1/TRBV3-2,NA,CASSQVEWEQFF
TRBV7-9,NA,CASSFSSVGELFF
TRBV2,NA,CASKATGDTQYF
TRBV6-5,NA,CASSYSGPWSYNEQFF
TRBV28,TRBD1,CASSAGDSNEKLFF
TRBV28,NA,CASSTGGFQETQYF
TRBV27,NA,CASSSLLGATNEKLFF
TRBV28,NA,CASSLIKPLRTEAFF
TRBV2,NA,CAISTLAGGETQYF
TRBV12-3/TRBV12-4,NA,CASTYKLNEQFF
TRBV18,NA,CASSPAAPGSLSYNEQFF
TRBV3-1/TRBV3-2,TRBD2,CASSQGTSGPTGELFF
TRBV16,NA,CASSQSVRYTEAFF
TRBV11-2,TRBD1,CASSLGDRAGSPLHF
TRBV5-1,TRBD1,CASSLENRGPHSPLHF
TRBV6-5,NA,CASQGSFHEQYF
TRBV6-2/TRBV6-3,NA,CASSYGRDSGNTIYF
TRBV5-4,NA,CASSLDIGWNEQYF
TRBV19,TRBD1,CASSRQGPTDTQYF
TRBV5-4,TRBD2,CASSFVIVRGGRYNEQFF
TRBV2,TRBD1,CASSSGQARQPQHF
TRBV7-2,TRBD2,CASSLRFRAGTSGNEQFF
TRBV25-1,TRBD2,CASRGGPDTQYF
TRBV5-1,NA,CASSQGQTNTGELFF
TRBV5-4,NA,CASSFRRQAAGANVLTF
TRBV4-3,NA,CASSQGRDSYEQYF
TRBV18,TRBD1,CASSRDRAQETQYF
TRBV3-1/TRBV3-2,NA,CASSQGIGGGSGELFF
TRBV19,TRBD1,CASSIVGTGDYEQYF
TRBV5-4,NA,CASKRPLSETQYF
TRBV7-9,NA,CASSARGRLYTIYF
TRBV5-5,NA,CACPSRWKYF
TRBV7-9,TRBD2,CASSLRLAGRYNEQFF
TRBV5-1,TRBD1,CASSSGGAAGYGYTF
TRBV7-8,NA,CASSLALLSPYTQYF
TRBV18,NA,CASSPTENTEAFF
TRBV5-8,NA,CASSLSGTYNSPLHF
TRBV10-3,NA,CAAKGSMNTEAFF
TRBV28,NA,CASSFGGGYGYTF
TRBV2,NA,CASGLRQPQHF
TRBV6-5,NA,CASSYSPTVYEKLFF
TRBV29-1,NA,CSVGDSPRVETQYF
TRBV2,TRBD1,CASSERRGQGGDTQYF
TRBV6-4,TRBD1,CASRRTGGGYTF
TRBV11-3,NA,CASSPHRGSGNEQFF
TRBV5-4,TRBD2,CASSSDFSGTGGETQYF
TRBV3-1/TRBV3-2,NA,CASSQNQPGTVETQYF
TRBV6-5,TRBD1,CASSLWTGGFQPQHF
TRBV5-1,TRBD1,CASSYGTGSSGNTIYF
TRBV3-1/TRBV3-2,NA,CASSLTRSYNEQFF
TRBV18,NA,CASSPPVNTVGQPQHF
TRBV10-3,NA,CAISDGSGEKLFF